This record concerns one T cell receptor beta chain sequence. This sample was taken from a study of PD-L1 blockade in urothelial cancer. Study-wide background: In the patient group, most of the 29 were males with bladder-origin urothelial cancer. Blood yielded a median of around 150,000 T cells per sample. Analyses used blood from 3 weeks (second dose) and 6 weeks after treatment start.

Synthetic templates analogous to TCR were spiked into all PCRs individually. The table came from immunoSEQ multiplex PCR; TCRdb's copy has only in-frame clones and leaves some out. Of 50,000 or so clones in the sample, 70% to 90% were seen once. Germline V gene sequence: CDR1 SNHLY, CDR2 FYNNEI. Trimming took off 3 bases at V and 4 bases at J, with 9 bases between the two ends. The CDR3 has 13 residues. The time point is: pretreatment peripheral blood. The chain couples TRBV2 to TRBJ2-5; perhaps TRBD1 as D (5 bases). Sample: PBMCs, taken around atezolizumab (anti-PD-L1) treatment. The sequence came from a man between 60 and 75 years old with urothelial cancer. The CDR3 DNA follows: TGTGCCAGCAGTGAGGGGCAGGCAGAGACCCAGTACTTC. Protein sequence: CASSEGQAETQYF.